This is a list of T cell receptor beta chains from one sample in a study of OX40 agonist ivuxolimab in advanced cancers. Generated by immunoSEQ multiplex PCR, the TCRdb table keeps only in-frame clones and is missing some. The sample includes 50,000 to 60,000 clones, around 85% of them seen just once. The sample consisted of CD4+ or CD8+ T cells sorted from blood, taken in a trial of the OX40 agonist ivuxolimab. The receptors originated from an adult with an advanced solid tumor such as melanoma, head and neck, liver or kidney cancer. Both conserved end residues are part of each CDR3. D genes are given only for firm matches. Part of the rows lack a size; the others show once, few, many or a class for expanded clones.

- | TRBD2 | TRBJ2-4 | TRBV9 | CASSFRGDKNIQYF | TGTGCCAGCAGCTTCCGGGGGGACAAAAACATTCAGTACTTC
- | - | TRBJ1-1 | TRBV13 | CASSLAAGVMNTEAFF | TGTGCCAGCAGCTTAGCTGCAGGGGTCATGAACACTGAAGCTTTCTTT
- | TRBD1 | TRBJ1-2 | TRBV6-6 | CASRRLGTGRDYGYTF | TGTGCCAGCAGGAGGCTCGGGACAGGGAGAGACTATGGCTACACCTTC
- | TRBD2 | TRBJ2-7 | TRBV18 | CASSPGTSTYEQYF | TGTGCCAGCTCACCGGGGACTAGCACGTACGAGCAGTACTTC
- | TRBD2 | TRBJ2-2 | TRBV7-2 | CASSLVRGSGRSGELFF | TGTGCCAGCAGCTTGGTGCGGGGCAGCGGGAGAAGCGGGGAGCTGTTTTTT
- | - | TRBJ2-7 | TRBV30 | CAWSHPNEQYF | TGTGCCTGGAGTCACCCGAACGAGCAGTACTTC
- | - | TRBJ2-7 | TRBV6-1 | CASSVGPLSYEQYF | TGTGCCAGCAGTGTGGGGCCCCTCTCCTACGAGCAGTACTTC
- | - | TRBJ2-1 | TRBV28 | CASRGGISYNEQFF | TGTGCCAGCAGGGGGGGCATATCCTACAATGAGCAGTTCTTC
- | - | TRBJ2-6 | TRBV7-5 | CARSLVAGGIPSGANVLTF | -
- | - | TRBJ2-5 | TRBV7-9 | CASSLQLWSQETQYF | TGTGCCAGCAGCTTACAATTATGGTCGCAAGAGACCCAGTACTTC
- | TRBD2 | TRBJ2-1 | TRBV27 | CASSLAGVVYNEQFF | TGTGCCAGCAGCCTAGCGGGAGTAGTCTACAATGAGCAGTTCTTC
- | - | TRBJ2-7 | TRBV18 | CASSSDFQKAYEQYF | TGTGCCAGCTCATCGGACTTCCAGAAAGCCTACGAGCAGTACTTC
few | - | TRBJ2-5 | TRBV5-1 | CASSLVGVLWETQYF | TGCGCCAGCAGCTTGGTAGGGGTATTGTGGGAGACCCAGTACTTC
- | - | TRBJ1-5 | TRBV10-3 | CAISARQWDQPQHF | TGTGCCATCAGCGCCCGGCAGTGGGATCAGCCCCAGCATTTT
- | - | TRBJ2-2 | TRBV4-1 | CASSQPLGGDGELFF | TGCGCCAGCAGCCAGCCCCTAGGGGGGGACGGGGAGCTGTTTTTT
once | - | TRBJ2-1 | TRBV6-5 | CASSYSFVRLNEQFF | TGTGCCAGCAGTTACTCTTTTGTCAGGTTAAATGAGCAGTTCTTC
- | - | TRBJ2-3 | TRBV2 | CASTERRSREDTQYF | TGTGCCAGCACCGAAAGAAGGTCCAGGGAAGATACGCAGTATTTT
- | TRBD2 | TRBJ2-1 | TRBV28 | CASSSTSGRHYNEQFF | TGTGCCAGCAGTTCGACTAGCGGGAGGCACTACAATGAGCAGTTCTTC
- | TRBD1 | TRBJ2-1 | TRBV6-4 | CASSKDRATYNEQFF | TGTGCCAGCAGTAAGGACAGGGCCACCTACAATGAGCAGTTCTTC
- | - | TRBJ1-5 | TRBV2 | CASREEWSVSPQHF | TGTGCCAGCAGAGAGGAGTGGTCTGTTTCGCCCCAGCATTTT
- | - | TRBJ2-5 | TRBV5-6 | CASSLVGGGQETQYF | TGTGCCAGCAGCTTGGTTGGAGGGGGCCAAGAGACCCAGTACTTC
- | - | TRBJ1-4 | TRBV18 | CASSPGQNEKLFF | TGTGCCAGCTCACCTGGACAGAATGAAAAACTGTTTTTT
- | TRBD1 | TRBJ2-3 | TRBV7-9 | CASSSDRERTDTQYF | TGTGCCAGCAGCTCGGACAGGGAAAGGACAGATACGCAGTATTTT
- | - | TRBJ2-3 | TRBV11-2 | CASTRQGGYTTDTQYF | TGTGCCAGCACCCGACAGGGAGGTTATACGACAGATACGCAGTATTTT
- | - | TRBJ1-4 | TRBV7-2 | CASSLRGMGNEKLFF | TGTGCCAGCAGCTTAAGGGGGATGGGTAATGAAAAACTGTTTTTT
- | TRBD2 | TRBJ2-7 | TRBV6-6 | CASSPEGRASYEQYF | TGTGCCAGCAGCCCTGAGGGGAGGGCCTCCTACGAGCAGTACTTC
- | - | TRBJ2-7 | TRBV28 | CASSLLAREQYF | TGTGCCAGCAGTTTATTGGCTCGGGAGCAGTACTTC
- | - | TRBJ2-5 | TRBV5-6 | CASSSRRVLQETQYF | TGTGCCAGCAGCAGTAGAAGGGTCCTTCAAGAGACCCAGTACTTC
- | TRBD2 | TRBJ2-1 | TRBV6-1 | CASKRRLAGDNEQFF | TGTGCCAGCAAACGACGACTAGCGGGGGACAATGAGCAGTTCTTC
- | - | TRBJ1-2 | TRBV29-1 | CSVEELGIGYTF | TGCAGCGTTGAAGAATTGGGGATTGGCTACACCTTC
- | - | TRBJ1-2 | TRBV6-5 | CASIPGRRGQGYTF | TGTGCCAGCATTCCGGGACGCCGGGGGCAAGGCTACACCTTC
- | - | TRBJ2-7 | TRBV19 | CASSIGRVEEQYF | TGTGCCAGTAGTATAGGCAGGGTGGAAGAGCAGTACTTC
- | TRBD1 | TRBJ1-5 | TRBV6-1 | CASSEQGGNQPQHF | TGTGCCAGCAGTGAACAGGGGGGCAATCAGCCCCAGCATTTT
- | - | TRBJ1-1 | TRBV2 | CAIQKEKGTEAFF | TGTGCCATCCAAAAGGAAAAGGGCACTGAAGCTTTCTTT
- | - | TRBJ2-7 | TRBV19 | CASSTKQGTGYEQYF | TGTGCCAGTAGTACCAAACAGGGAACGGGCTACGAGCAGTACTTC
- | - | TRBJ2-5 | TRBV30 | CAWSGRGQETQYF | TGTGCCTGGAGTGGGAGGGGGCAAGAGACCCAGTACTTC